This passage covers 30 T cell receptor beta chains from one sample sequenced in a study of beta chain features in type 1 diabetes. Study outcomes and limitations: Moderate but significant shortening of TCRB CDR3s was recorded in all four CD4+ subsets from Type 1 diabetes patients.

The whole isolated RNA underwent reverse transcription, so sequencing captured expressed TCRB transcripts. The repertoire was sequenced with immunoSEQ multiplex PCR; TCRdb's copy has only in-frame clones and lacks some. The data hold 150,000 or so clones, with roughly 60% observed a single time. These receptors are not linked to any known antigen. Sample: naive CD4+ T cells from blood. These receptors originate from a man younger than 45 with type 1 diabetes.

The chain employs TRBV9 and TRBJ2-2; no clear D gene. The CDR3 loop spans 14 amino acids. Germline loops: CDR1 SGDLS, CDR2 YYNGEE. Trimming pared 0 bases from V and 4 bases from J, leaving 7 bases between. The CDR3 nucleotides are TGTGCCAGCAGCGTAGCTCGGAGCACCGGGGAGCTGTTTTTT. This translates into CASSVARSTGELFF.

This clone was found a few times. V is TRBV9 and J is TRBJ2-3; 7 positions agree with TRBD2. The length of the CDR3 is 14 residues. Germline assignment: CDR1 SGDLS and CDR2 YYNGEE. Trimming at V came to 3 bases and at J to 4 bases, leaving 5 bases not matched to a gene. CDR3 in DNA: TGTGCCAGCAGCGACGGACTAGATCCAGATACGCAGTATTTT. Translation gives CASSDGLDPDTQYF. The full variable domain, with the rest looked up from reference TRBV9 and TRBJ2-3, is DSGVTQTPKHLITATGQRVTLRCSPRSGDLSVYWYQQSLDQGLQFLIQYYNGEERAKGNILERFSAQQFPDLHSELNLSSLELGDSALYFCASSDGLDPDTQYFGPGTRLTVL.

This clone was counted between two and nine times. The CDR3 is CSVESINEQFF. The CDR3 DNA follows: TGCAGCGTTGAGTCCATCAATGAGCAGTTCTTC. The chain joins TRBV29-1 to TRBJ2-1; D uncertain. V lost 3 bases to trimming and J lost 6 bases, with 6 bases between them. Germline V gene lookup returns CDR1 SQVTM and CDR2 ANQGSEA. This CDR3 is 11 amino acids long.

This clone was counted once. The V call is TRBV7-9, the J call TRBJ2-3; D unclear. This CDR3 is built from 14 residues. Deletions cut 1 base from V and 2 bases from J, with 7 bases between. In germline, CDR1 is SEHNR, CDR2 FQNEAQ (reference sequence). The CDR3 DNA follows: TGTGCCAGCAGCTTAGTTTGGTCCACAGATACGCAGTATTTT. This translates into CASSLVWSTDTQYF.

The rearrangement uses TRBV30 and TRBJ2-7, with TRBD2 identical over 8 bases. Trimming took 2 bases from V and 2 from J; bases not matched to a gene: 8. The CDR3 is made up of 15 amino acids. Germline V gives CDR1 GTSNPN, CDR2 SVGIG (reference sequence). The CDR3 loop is CAWSPERGRTYEQYF. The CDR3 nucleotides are TGTGCCTGGAGTCCCGAGCGGGGGAGAACCTACGAGCAGTACTTC.

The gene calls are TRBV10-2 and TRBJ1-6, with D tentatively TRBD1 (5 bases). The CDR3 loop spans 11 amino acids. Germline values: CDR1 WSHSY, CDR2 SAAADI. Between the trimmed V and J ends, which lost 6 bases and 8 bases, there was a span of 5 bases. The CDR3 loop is CASRGDSPLHF. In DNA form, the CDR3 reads TGCGCCAGCAGGGGGGATTCACCCCTCCACTTT.

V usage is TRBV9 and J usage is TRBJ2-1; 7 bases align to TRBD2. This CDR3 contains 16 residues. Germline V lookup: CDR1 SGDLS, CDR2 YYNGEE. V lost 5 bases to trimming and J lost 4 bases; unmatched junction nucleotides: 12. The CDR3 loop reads CASSFGAGGGYNEQFF. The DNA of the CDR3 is TGTGCCAGCAGTTTCGGGGCTGGCGGGGGATACAATGAGCAGTTCTTC.

Here the CDR3 reads CASSVRLAGSNEQFF. CDR3 in DNA: TGCGCCAGCAGTGTACGTCTAGCGGGGAGTAATGAGCAGTTCTTC. The V and J genes are TRBV10-2 and TRBJ2-1; 9 bases map to TRBD2. J was trimmed by 7 bases and V by 4 bases; bases with no gene match: 8. CDR3 length: 15 amino acids. The germline CDR1 and CDR2 sequences are WSHSY and SAAADI.

The CDR3: CSVAMTPNTEAFF. CDR3 sequence (DNA): TGCAGCGTTGCTATGACCCCGAACACTGAAGCTTTCTTT. The chain is built from TRBV29-1 and TRBJ1-1; D is undetermined. The CDR3 loop spans 13 amino acids. Germline V gene sequence: CDR1 SQVTM, CDR2 ANQGSEA. V gave up 4 bases and J gave up 1 base, with 10 bases separating them.

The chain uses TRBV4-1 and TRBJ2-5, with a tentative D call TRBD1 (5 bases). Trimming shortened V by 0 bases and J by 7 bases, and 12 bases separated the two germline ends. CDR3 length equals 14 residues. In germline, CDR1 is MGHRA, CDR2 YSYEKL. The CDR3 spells CASSQEQDQRTQYF. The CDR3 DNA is TGCGCCAGCAGCCAAGAACAGGACCAAAGGACCCAGTACTTC.

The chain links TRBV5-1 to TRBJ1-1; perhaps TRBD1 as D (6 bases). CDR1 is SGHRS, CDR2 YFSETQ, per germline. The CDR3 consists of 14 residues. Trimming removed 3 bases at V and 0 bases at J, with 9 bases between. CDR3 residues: CASSSGTLNTEAFF. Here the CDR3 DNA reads TGCGCCAGCAGCTCCGGGACACTGAACACTGAAGCTTTCTTT.

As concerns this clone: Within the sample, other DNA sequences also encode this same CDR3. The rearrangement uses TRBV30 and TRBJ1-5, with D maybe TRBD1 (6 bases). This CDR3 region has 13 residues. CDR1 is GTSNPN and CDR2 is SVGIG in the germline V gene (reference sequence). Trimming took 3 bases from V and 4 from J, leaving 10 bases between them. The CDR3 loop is CAWSGQPNQPQHF. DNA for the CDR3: TGTGCCTGGAGCGGACAGCCGAATCAGCCCCAGCATTTT.

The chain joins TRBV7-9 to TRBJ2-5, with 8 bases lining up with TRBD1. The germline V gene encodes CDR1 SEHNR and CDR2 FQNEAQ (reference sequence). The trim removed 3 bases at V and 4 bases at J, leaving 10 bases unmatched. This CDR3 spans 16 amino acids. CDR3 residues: CASSFGQGFDGETQYF. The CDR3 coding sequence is TGTGCCAGCAGCTTCGGACAGGGTTTTGATGGAGAGACCCAGTACTTC. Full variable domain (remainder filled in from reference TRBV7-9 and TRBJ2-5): DTGVSQNPRHKITKRGQNVTFRCDPISEHNRLYWYRQTLGQGPEFLTYFQNEAQLEKSRLLSDRFSAERPKGSFSTLEIQRTEQGDSAMYLCASSFGQGFDGETQYFGPGTRLLVL.

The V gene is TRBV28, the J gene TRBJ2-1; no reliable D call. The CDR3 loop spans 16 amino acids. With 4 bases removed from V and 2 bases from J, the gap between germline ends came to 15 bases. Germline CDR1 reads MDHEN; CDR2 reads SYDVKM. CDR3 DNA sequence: TGTGCCAGCAGTTCCACCGGGTCGTCCACCTACAATGAGCAGTTCTTC. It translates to CASSSTGSSTYNEQFF.

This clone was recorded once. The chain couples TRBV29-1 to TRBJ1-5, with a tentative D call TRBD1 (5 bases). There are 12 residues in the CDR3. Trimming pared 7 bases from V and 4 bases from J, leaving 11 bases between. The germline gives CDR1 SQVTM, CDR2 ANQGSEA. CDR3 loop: CSGGELNQPQHF. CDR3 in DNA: TGCAGCGGGGGGGAGTTGAATCAGCCCCAGCATTTT.

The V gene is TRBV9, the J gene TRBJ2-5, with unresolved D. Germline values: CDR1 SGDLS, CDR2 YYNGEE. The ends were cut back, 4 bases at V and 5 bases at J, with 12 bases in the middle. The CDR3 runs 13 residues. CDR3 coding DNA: TGTGCCAGCAGCCCATTTGGCCAGGAGACCCAGTACTTC. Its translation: CASSPFGQETQYF.

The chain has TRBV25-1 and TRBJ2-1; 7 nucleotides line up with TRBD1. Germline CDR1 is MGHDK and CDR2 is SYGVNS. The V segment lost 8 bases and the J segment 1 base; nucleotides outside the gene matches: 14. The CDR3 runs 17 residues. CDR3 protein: CASSILTGLSSYNEQFF. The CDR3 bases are TGTGCCAGCTCTATCCTGACAGGGCTTAGTTCCTACAATGAGCAGTTCTTC.

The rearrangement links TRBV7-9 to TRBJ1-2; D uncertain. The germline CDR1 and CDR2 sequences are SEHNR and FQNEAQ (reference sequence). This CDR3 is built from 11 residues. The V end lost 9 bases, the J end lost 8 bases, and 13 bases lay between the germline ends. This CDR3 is CASRERLGYTF. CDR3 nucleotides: TGTGCCAGTAGGGAACGGCTGGGCTACACCTTC.

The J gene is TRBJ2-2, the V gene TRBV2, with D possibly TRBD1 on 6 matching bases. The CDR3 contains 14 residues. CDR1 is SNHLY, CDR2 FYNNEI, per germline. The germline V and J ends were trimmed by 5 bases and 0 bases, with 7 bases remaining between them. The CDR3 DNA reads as TGTGCCAGCAGTTACAGGGCGAACACCGGGGAGCTGTTTTTT. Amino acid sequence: CASSYRANTGELFF.

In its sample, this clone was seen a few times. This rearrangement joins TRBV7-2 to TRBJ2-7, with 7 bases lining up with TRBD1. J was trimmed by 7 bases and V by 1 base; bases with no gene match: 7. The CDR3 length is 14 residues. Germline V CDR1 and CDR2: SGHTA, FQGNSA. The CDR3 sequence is CASSLGQGLGEQYF. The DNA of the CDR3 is TGTGCCAGCAGCTTAGGACAGGGCCTTGGGGAGCAGTACTTC.

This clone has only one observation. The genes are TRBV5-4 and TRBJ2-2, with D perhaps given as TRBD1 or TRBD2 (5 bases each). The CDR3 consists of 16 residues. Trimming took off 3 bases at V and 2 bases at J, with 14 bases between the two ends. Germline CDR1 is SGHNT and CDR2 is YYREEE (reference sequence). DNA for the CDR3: TGTGCCAGCAGCTCTCCCGGGACGGCAAACACCGGGGAGCTGTTTTTT. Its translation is CASSSPGTANTGELFF.

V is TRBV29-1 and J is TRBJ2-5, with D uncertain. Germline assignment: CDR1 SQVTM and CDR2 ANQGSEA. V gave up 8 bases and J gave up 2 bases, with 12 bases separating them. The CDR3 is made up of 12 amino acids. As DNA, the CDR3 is TGCAGCCCCACGCGGACGCAAGAGACCCAGTACTTC. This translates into CSPTRTQETQYF.

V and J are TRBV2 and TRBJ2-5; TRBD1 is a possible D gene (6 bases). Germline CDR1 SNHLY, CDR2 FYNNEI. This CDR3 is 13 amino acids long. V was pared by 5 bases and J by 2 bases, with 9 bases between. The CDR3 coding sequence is TGTGCCAGCAGTATGACAGGACAAGAGACCCAGTACTTC. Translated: CASSMTGQETQYF. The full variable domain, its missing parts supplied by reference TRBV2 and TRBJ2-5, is EPEVTQTPSHQVTQMGQEVILRCVPISNHLYFYWYRQILGQKVEFLVSFYNNEISEKSEIFDDQFSVERPDGSNFTLKIRSTKLEDSAMYFCASSMTGQETQYFGPGTRLLVL.

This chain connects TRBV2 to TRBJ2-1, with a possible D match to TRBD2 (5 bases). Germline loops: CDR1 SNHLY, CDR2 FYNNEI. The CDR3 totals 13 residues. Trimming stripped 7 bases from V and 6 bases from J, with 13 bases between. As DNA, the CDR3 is TGTGCCAGCACCTACCTAGAGGGCAATGAGCAGTTCTTC. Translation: CASTYLEGNEQFF.

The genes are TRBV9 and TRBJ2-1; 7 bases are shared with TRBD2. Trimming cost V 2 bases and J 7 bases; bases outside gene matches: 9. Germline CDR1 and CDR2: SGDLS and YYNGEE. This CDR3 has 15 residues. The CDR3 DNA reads TGTGCCAGCAGCGTTAGCGGGTCGGCGGGAAATGAGCAGTTCTTC. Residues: CASSVSGSAGNEQFF. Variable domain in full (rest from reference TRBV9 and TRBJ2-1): DSGVTQTPKHLITATGQRVTLRCSPRSGDLSVYWYQQSLDQGLQFLIQYYNGEERAKGNILERFSAQQFPDLHSELNLSSLELGDSALYFCASSVSGSAGNEQFFGPGTRLTVL.

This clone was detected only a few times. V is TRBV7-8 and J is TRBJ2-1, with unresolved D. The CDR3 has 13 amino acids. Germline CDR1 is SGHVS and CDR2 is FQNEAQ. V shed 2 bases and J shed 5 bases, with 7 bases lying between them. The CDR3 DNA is TGTGCCAGCAGCTTAAGCCAAGACAATGAGCAGTTCTTC. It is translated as CASSLSQDNEQFF.

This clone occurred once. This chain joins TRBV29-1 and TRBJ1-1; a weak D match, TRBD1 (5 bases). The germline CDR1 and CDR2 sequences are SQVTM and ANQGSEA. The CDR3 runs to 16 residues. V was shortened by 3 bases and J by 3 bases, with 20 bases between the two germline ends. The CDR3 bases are TGCAGCGTTGATATTGAAGGGGTTAAACTGGACACTGAAGCTTTCTTT. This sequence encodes CSVDIEGVKLDTEAFF.

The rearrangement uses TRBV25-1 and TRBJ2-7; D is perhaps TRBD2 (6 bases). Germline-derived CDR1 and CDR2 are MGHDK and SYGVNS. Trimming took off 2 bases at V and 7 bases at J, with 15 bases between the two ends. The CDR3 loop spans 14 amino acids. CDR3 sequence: CASSEPGTANEQYF. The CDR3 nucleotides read TGTGCCAGCAGTGAACCCGGGACTGCAAATGAGCAGTACTTC.

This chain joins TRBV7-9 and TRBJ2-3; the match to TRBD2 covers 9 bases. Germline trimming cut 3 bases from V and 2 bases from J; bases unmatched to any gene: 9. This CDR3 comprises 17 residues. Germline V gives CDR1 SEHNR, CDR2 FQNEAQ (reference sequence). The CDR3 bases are TGTGCCAGCAGCTTCTCTTTAGCGGGGGAGATCACAGATACGCAGTATTTT. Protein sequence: CASSFSLAGEITDTQYF.

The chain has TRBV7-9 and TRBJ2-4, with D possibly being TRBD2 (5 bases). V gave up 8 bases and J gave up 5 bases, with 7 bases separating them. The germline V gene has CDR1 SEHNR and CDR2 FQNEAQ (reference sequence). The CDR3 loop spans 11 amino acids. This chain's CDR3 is CASGLQNIQYF. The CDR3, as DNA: TGTGCCAGCGGACTCCAAAACATTCAGTACTTC.